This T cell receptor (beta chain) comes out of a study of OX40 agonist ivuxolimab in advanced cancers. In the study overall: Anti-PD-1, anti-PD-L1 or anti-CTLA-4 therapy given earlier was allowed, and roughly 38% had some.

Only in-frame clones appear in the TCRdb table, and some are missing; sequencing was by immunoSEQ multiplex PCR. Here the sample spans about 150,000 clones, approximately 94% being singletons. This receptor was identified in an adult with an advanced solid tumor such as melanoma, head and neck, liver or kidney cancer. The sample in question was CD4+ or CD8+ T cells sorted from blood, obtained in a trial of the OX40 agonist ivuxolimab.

CDR3 amino acids: CSVDTEAFF. CDR3 nucleotides: TGCAGCGTTGATACTGAAGCTTTCTTT. The V call is TRBV29-1, the J call TRBJ1-1; no reliable D call. Looked up from germline, CDR1 is SQVTM and CDR2 is ANQGSEA. V lost 3 bases and J lost 5, with 1 base in between. This CDR3 has 9 amino acids.